This T cell receptor beta chain was identified during a study of blood T cell repertoires in COVID-19. This clone is a singleton in its sample. The V gene lost 0 bases and the J gene lost 4 bases, with 3 bases spanning the gap. The CDR3 is 12 residues long. CDR1 is LNHDA, CDR2 SQIVND, per germline (reference sequence). Generated by immunoSEQ multiplex PCR, the TCRdb table keeps only in-frame clones and is missing some. The data contain 200,000 to 300,000 clones, 80% to 85% of them singletons. The material sequenced was peripheral blood. This receptor was taken from a man aged 55-75 years with acute or convalescent COVID-19. The chain couples TRBV19 to TRBJ1-2; the D is unclear. As DNA, the CDR3 is TGTGCCAGTAGTATAGATAGCTATGGCTACACCTTC. Translating it yields CASSIDSYGYTF.